Below are 2 T cell receptor beta chains sequenced from a single sample in a study of blood T cell repertoires in COVID-19. Repertoires were generated with immunoSEQ multiplex PCR, while TCRdb's copy carries only in-frame clones and drops some. Among some 150,000 clones listed, 91% were seen once. The sample consisted of peripheral blood. The receptors derive from a man aged 50-59 years with acute or convalescent COVID-19.

The genes are TRBV5-1 and TRBJ1-4; D gene ambiguous. The CDR3 spans 16 residues. Germline CDR1 reads SGHRS; CDR2 reads YFSETQ. Trimming took 0 bases from V and 0 from J, leaving 9 bases between them. CDR3 bases: TGCGCCAGCAGCTTGGTTTCAGGTGCAACTAATGAAAAACTGTTTTTT. It specifies CASSLVSGATNEKLFF.

The rearrangement joins TRBV28 to TRBJ2-5; 8 bases match TRBD2. This CDR3 has 16 residues. Unmatched junction bases numbered 8, after V lost 3 bases and J lost 2 bases. Germline CDR1 and CDR2: MDHEN and SYDVKM. CDR3: CASSLGSSGAQETQYF. The CDR3, as DNA: TGTGCCAGCAGTTTGGGGAGTAGCGGGGCTCAAGAGACCCAGTACTTC.